This T cell receptor (beta chain) originates from a study of shared clonotypes between healthy human individuals. Study results and limitations: Genetic and exposure-history diversity was limited by the small donor number.

The donors were adults (healthy and HIV-negative) with no recent acute infections or vaccinations. The donors, all of them Caucasian adults, lived in Nashville, Tennessee. From CD4+ cells came CD45RA+ naive and CD45RA-negative memory subsets. The CDR3 runs 16 residues. Libraries were prepared by immunoSEQ multiplex PCR; TCRdb keeps only in-frame clonotypes and omits some of them. The profile shows under 200,000 clones, 80% to 95% of them singletons. In regard to this clone: As yet, its antigen is unknown.

This TCR was sampled from a woman under 40 in good health. The chain employs TRBV21-1 and TRBJ1-2; the table's D call of TRBD1 was not tested on the DNA. TRBV21-1 is recorded as a pseudogene. The sample was naive CD4+ T cells sorted from blood. Specified subset: CD45RA+ positively selected. This CDR3 reads CASSKASQGLGYGYTF. CDR3 sequence (DNA): TGTGCCAGCAGCAAAGCGTCACAGGGGTTAGGCTATGGCTACACCTTC.